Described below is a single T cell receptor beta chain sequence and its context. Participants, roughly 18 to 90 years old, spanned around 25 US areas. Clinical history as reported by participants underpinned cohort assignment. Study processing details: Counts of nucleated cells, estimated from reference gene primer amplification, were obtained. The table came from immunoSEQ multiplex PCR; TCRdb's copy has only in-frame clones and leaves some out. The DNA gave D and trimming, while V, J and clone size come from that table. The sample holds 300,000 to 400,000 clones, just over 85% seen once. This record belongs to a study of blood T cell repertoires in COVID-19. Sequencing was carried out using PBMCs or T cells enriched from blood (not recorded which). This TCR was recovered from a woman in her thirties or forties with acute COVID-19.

CDR3 protein: CASSLQDRYGYTF. The CDR3 bases are TGTGCCAGCAGCTTACAGGATCGGTATGGCTACACCTTC. The V and J genes are TRBV7-9 and TRBJ1-2; no definite D call. The CDR3 has 13 amino acids. In germline, CDR1 is SEHNR, CDR2 FQNEAQ (reference sequence). V was pared by 2 bases and J by 5 bases, with 9 bases between. Combining the CDR3 with reference TRBV7-9 and TRBJ1-2 gives the whole variable domain DTGVSQNPRHKITKRGQNVTFRCDPISEHNRLYWYRQTLGQGPEFLTYFQNEAQLEKSRLLSDRFSAERPKGSFSTLEIQRTEQGDSAMYLCASSLQDRYGYTFGSGTRLTVV.